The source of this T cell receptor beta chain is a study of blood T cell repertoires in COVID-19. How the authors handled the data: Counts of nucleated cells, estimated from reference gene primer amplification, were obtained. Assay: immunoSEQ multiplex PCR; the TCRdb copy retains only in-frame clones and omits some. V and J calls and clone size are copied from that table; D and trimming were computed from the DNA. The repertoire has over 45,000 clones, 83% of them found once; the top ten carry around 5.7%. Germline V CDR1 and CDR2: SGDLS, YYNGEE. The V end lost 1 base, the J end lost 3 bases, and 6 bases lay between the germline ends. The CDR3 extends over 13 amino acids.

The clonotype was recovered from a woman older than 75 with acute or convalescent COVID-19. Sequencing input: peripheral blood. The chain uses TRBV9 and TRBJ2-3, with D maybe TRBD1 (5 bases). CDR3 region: CASSVTGTDTQYF. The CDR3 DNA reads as TGTGCCAGCAGCGTAACAGGTACAGATACGCAGTATTTT.